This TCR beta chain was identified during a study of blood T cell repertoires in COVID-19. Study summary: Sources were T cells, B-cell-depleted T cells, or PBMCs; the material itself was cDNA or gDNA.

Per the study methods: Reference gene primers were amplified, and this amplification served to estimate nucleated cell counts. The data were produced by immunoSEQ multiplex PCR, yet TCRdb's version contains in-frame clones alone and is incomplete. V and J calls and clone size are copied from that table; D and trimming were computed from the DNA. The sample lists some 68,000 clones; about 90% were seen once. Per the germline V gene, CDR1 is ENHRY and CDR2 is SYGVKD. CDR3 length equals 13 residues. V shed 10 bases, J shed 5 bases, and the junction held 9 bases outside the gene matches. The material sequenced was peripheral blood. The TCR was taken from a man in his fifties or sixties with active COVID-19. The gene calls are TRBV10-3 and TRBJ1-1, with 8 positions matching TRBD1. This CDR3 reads CATALTGETEAFF. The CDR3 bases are TGTGCCACCGCATTGACAGGGGAGACTGAAGCTTTCTTT.